This T cell receptor beta chain is drawn from a study of graft-versus-host responses after intestinal transplantation. Study information: The transplants performed in recipients were multivisceral, liver-intestinal, or isolated intestinal.

Comments on this clone: Its antigen is not identified.

Assay used: immunoSEQ multiplex PCR; TCRdb lists only in-frame clones, some missing. The profile shows 90,000 to 130,000 clones, approximately 92% of them singletons. Study conclusions and caveats: Association was observed between peak circulating GvH clone levels and early post-transplant HvG declines. Investigators detected GvH clones in recipient marrow, with some emerging earlier in ileum or blood.

V shed 4 bases and J shed 3 bases, with 9 bases lying between them. The CDR3 has 13 amino acids. Germline CDR1 SGHRS, CDR2 YFSETQ. This clonotype was obtained from a human donor who was the organ donor for an intestinal transplant. The sample here was unstimulated CD4+ T cells sorted from spleen or lymph node cells, taken before transplant. This chain joins TRBV5-1 and TRBJ2-3; the D gene is possibly TRBD1 (6 bases). The CDR3: CASSEQGTDTQYF. The CDR3 region has the DNA TGCGCCAGCAGCGAACAGGGTACAGATACGCAGTATTTT.